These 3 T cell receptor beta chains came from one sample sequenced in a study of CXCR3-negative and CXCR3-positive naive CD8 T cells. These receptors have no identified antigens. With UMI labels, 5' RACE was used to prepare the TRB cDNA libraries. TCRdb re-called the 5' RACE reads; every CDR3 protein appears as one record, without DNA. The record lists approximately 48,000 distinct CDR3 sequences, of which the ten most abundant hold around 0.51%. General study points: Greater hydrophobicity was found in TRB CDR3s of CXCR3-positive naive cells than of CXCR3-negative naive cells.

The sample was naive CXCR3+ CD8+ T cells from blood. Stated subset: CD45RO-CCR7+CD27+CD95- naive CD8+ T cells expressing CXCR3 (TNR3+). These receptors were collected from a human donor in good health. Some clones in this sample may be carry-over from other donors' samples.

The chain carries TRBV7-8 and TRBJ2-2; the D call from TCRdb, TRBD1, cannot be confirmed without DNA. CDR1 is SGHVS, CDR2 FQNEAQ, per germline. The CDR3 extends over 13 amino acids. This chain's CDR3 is CASSSWGIGELFF.

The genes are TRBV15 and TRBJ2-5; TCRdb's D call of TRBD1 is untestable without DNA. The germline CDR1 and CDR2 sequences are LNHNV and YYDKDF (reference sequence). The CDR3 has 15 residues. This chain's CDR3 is CATSRFPLSQETQYF.

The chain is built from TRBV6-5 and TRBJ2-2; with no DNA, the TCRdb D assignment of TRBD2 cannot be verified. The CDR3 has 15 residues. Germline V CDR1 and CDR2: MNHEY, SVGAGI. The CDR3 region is CASSYFGPRTGELFF.